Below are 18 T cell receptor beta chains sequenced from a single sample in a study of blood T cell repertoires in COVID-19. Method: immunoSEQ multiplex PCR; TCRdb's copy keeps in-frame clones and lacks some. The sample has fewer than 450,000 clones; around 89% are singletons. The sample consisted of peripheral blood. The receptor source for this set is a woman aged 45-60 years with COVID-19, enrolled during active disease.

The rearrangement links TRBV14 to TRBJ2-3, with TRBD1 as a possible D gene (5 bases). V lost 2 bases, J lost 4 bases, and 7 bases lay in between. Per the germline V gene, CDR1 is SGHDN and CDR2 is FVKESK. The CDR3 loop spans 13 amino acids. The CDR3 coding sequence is TGTGCCAGCAGCCAACTACAGGCAGATACGCAGTATTTT. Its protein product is CASSQLQADTQYF. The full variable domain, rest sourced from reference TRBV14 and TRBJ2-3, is EAGVTQFPSHSVIEKGQTVTLRCDPISGHDNLYWYRRVMGKEIKFLLHFVKESKQDESGMPNNRFLAERTGGTYSTLKVQPAELEDSGVYFCASSQLQADTQYFGPGTRLTVL.

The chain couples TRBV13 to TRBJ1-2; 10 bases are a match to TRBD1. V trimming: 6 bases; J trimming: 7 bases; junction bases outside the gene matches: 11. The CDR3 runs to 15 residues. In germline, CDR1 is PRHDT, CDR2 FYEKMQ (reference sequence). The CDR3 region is CASRGQGPGRGGYTF. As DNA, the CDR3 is TGTGCCAGCAGGGGACAGGGGCCCGGGCGCGGTGGCTACACCTTC.

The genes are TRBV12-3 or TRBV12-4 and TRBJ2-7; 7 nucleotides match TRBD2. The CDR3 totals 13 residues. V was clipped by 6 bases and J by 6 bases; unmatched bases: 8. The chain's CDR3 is CASSRTRLGEQYF. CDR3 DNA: TGTGCCAGCAGCCGGACTAGGCTGGGCGAGCAGTACTTC.

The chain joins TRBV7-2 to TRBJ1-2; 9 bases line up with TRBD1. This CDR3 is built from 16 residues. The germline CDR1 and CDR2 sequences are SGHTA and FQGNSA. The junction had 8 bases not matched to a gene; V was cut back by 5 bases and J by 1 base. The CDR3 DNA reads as TGTGCCAGCAGCCCACCGACAGGGGGGATTAACTATGGCTACACCTTC. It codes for CASSPPTGGINYGYTF.

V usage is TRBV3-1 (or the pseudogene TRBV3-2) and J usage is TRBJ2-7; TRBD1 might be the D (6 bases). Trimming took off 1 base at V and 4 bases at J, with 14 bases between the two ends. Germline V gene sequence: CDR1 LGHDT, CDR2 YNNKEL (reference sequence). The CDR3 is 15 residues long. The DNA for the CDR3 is TGTGCCAGCAGCCAAGGTCCTGCCAGGGGATACGAGCAGTACTTC. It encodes CASSQGPARGYEQYF.

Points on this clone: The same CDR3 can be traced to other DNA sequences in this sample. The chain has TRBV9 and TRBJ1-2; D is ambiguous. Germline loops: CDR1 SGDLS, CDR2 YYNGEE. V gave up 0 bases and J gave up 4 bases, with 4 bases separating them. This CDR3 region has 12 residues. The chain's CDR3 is CASSVDSYGYTF. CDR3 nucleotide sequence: TGTGCCAGCAGCGTAGACAGCTATGGCTACACCTTC.

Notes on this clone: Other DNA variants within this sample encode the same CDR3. The CDR3: CASSFGQNTEAFF. The DNA of the CDR3 is TGCGCCAGCAGCTTCGGACAAAACACTGAAGCTTTCTTT. V and J are TRBV5-1 and TRBJ1-1; D possibly corresponds to TRBD1 (5 bases). Germline values: CDR1 SGHRS, CDR2 YFSETQ. Trimming shortened V by 2 bases and J by 2 bases, and 7 bases separated the two germline ends. The CDR3 is made up of 13 amino acids.

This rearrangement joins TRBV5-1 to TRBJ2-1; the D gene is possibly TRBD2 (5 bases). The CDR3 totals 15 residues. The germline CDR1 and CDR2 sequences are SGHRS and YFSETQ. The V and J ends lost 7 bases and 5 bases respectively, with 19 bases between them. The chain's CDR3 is CASQPSPGSHNEQFF. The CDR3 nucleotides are TGCGCCAGCCAACCATCCCCGGGATCTCACAATGAGCAGTTCTTC. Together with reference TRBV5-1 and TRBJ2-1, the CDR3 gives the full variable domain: KAGVTQTPRYLIKTRGQQVTLSCSPISGHRSVSWYQQTPGQGLQFLFEYFSETQRNKGNFPGRFSGRQFSNSRSEMNVSTLELGDSALYLCASQPSPGSHNEQFFGPGTRLTVL.

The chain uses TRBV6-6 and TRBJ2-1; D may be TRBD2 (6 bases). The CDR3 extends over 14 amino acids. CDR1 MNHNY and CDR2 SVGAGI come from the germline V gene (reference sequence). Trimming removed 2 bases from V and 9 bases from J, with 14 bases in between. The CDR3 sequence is CASSYGGFGTEQFF. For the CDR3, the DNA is TGTGCCAGCAGTTACGGAGGGTTTGGGACTGAGCAGTTCTTC.

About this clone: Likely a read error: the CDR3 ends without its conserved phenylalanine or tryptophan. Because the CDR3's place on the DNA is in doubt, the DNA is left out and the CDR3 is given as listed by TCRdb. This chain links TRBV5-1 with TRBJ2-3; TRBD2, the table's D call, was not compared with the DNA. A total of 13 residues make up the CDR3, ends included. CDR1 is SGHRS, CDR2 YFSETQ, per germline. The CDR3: CASSSGGYERRPL.

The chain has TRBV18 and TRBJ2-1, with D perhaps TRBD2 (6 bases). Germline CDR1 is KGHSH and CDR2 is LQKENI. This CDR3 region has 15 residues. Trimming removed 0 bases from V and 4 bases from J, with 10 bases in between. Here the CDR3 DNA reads TGTGCCAGCTCACCACCCCGGGGGATTTACAATGAGCAGTTCTTC. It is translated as CASSPPRGIYNEQFF.

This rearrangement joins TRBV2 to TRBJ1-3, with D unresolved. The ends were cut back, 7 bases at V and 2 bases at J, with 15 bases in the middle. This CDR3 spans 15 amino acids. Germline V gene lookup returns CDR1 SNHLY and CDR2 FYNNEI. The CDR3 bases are TGTGCCAGCACCACGCGGGAAATCGCTGGAAACACCATATATTTT. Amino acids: CASTTREIAGNTIYF. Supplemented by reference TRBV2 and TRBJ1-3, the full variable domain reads EPEVTQTPSHQVTQMGQEVILRCVPISNHLYFYWYRQILGQKVEFLVSFYNNEISEKSEIFDDQFSVERPDGSNFTLKIRSTKLEDSAMYFCASTTREIAGNTIYFGEGSWLTVV.

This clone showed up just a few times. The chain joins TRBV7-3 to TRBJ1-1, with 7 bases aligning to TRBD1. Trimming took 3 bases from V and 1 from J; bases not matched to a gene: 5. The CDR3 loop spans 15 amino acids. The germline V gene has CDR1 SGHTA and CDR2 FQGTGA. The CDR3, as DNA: TGTGCCAGCAGCTTCGACAGGGTGACGAACACTGAAGCTTTCTTT. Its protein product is CASSFDRVTNTEAFF.

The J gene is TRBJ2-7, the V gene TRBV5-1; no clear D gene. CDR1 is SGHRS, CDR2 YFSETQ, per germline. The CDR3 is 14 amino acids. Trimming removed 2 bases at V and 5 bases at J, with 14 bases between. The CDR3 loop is CASSFRSSSDEQYF. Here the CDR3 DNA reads TGCGCCAGCAGCTTCCGGTCTTCTTCGGACGAGCAGTACTTC.

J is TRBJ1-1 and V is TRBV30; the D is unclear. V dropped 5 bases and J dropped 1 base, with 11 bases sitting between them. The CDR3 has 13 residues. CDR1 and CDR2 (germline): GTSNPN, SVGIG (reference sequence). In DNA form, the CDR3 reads TGTGCCTGGGCCCGGGGAGCGAACACTGAAGCTTTCTTT. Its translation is CAWARGANTEAFF.

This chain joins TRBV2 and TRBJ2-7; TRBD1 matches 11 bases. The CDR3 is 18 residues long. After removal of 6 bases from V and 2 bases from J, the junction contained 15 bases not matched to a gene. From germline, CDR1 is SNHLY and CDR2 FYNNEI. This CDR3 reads CASRAGTGGKGRAYEQYF. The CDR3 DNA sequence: TGTGCCAGCAGGGCCGGGACAGGGGGTAAAGGGAGGGCCTACGAGCAGTACTTC.

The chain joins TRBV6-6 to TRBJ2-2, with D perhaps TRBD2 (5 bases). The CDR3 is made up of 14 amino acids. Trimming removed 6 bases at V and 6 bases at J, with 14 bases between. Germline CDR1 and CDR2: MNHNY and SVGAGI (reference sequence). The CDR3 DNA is TGTGCCAGCAGAGGTGGGAGTCCTCCCGGGGAGCTGTTTTTT. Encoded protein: CASRGGSPPGELFF.

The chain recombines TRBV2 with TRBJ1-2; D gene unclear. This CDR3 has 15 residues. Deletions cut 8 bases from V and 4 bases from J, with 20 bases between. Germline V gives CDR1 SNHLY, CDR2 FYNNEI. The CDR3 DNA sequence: TGTGCCAGCGTACTCAACTCACTAGGCGGCTATGGCTACACCTTC. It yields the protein CASVLNSLGGYGYTF. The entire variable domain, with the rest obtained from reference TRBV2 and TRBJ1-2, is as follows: EPEVTQTPSHQVTQMGQEVILRCVPISNHLYFYWYRQILGQKVEFLVSFYNNEISEKSEIFDDQFSVERPDGSNFTLKIRSTKLEDSAMYFCASVLNSLGGYGYTFGSGTRLTVV.